These T cell receptor beta chains were read from a single sample in a study of shared clonotypes between healthy human individuals. Produced via immunoSEQ multiplex PCR; TCRdb's table is partial and in-frame only. The table has 2 million to 2.5 million clones, approximately 94% seen once. The specimen sequenced was naive CD4+ T cells sorted from blood. These receptors came from a man between 18 and 29 years old in good health. The CDR3 runs from the conserved cysteine through the conserved F or W. A D gene is named only where the DNA matches it firmly. Clone size is given for some rows only: seen once, a few or many times, or a class if the clone is expanded.

size: .
V: TRBV10-3
D: .
J: TRBJ1-4
DNA: TGTGCCATCAAAAGGCAGCCAGGCCCTAATGAAAAACTGTTTTTT
CDR3: CAIKRQPGPNEKLFF

size: few
V: TRBV2
D: .
J: TRBJ2-7
DNA: TGTGCCAGCAGTGAAGGGCATTCCTACGAGCAGTACTTC
CDR3: CASSEGHSYEQYF

size: .
V: TRBV6-1
D: TRBD2
J: TRBJ2-3
DNA: TGTGCCAGCACCCTGGGAGGGGCGGGGGCAGATACGCAGTATTTT
CDR3: CASTLGGAGADTQYF

size: .
V: TRBV19
D: .
J: TRBJ1-1
DNA: TGTGCCAGTACCACAACACACCGGGGGAACACTGAAGCTTTCTTT
CDR3: CASTTTHRGNTEAFF

size: .
V: TRBV30
D: TRBD1
J: TRBJ1-6
DNA: TGTGCCTACGGACAGGCCAAGGATTCACCCCTCCACTTT
CDR3: CAYGQAKDSPLHF

size: .
V: TRBV7-3
D: TRBD2
J: TRBJ2-3
DNA: TGTGCCAGCAGCAACGGGGGACTACCCACAGATACGCAGTATTTT
CDR3: CASSNGGLPTDTQYF

size: few
V: TRBV25-1
D: .
J: TRBJ1-6
DNA: TGTGCCAGTTCACAGGATTCACCCCTCCACTTT
CDR3: CASSQDSPLHF

size: .
V: TRBV6-7
D: TRBD2
J: TRBJ2-3
DNA: TGTGCCAGCAGTACTAGATCTGGACTAGCGGGGCCAGATACGCAGTATTTT
CDR3: CASSTRSGLAGPDTQYF

size: .
V: TRBV5-1
D: .
J: TRBJ2-1
DNA: TGCGCCAGCAGCTTGGTACCCGGGCCTGAGAATGAGCAGTTCTTC
CDR3: CASSLVPGPENEQFF

size: .
V: TRBV27
D: TRBD1
J: TRBJ1-2
DNA: TGTGCCAGCAGTTCAGGACAGGGATATGGCTACACCTTC
CDR3: CASSSGQGYGYTF

size: .
V: TRBV27
D: .
J: TRBJ2-7
DNA: TGTGCCAGCAGTGACGGAGGGAGCCTTCTCTCCTACGAGCAGTACTTC
CDR3: CASSDGGSLLSYEQYF

size: .
V: TRBV20-1
D: .
J: TRBJ1-1
DNA: TGCAGTGCTGGGGTAAACACTGAAGCTTTCTTT
CDR3: CSAGVNTEAFF

size: .
V: TRBV6-5
D: .
J: TRBJ2-6
DNA: TGTGCCAGCAGGCCGGGCGGGGCCAACGTCCTGACTTTC
CDR3: CASRPGGANVLTF

size: .
V: TRBV30
D: .
J: TRBJ1-2
DNA: TGTGCCTACCGGGGAGGTAACTATGGCTACACCTTC
CDR3: CAYRGGNYGYTF

size: .
V: TRBV5-4
D: TRBD1
J: TRBJ1-1
DNA: TGTGCCAGCAGCTTTCAGGGGGCCGTAGCTGAAGCTTTCTTT
CDR3: CASSFQGAVAEAFF

size: .
V: TRBV7-2
D: TRBD2
J: TRBJ2-7
DNA: TGTGCCAGCAGCCCCACCGGGACTATCGACTACGAGCAGTACTTC
CDR3: CASSPTGTIDYEQYF

size: .
V: TRBV30
D: .
J: TRBJ2-6
DNA: TGTGCCTGGAGTCGCTACAGGGTCTCTGGGGCCAACGTCCTGACTTTC
CDR3: CAWSRYRVSGANVLTF

size: .
V: TRBV6-5
D: .
J: TRBJ1-1
DNA: TGTGCCAGCAGATGGGGATCTGAAGCTTTCTTT
CDR3: CASRWGSEAFF